This T cell receptor (beta chain) was sequenced in a study of T cell repertoires in cytomegalovirus infection (dated by TCRdb to the late 2010s). For context, the study as a whole: The peptide stimulations were aimed at well-studied HLA-B-restricted epitopes as well as recently identified HLA-C-restricted CMV epitopes, whose presentation resists viral immunomodulation. Donor HLA type was relevant to the analysis, because carriage of CMV infection together with the matching HLA type was indicated by public TCR beta signatures. The full study reports these points: The ex vivo response was dominated by HLA-C-restricted CMV-specific TCR beta clonotypes, which also provided the single most frequent clonotype in two of eight donors. Carriers of CMV infection plus the relevant HLA type were discriminated by the cumulative frequency of public TCR beta family members in the study cohort and in an independent approximately 400-donor cohort.

CDR1 and CDR2 were assigned from the germline V gene (reference sequence) as DFQATT and SNEGSKA. At the junction V is shortened by 5 bases and J by 3 bases; bases outside the gene matches: 9. The CDR3, from cysteine to phenylalanine, totals 14 residues. CDR3 DNA only is kept here, 42 bases in frame from base 1. There are a few counts of this clonotype. The antigen it recognizes is unknown. Base quality data are lacking; no much larger clone is found one base away. Reading the label with the study, this specimen's treatment or condition is: in vitro stimulation with specific CMV peptide epitopes to enrich CMV-specific T cells. Sequencing was carried out with an Illumina HiSeq 1500. TCRdb reanalyzed the raw reads on its own, using fastp at Q25 for trimming and MiXCR for clone calling, and kept in-frame beta chains. Rows with a matching CDR3 protein are joined into one entry that keeps the most common DNA and genes. This sample lists 200,000 or so distinct CDR3 sequences; 38% were detected once. More than 50% of the sample lies in the top ten.

The sample was CD8+ T cells from cultured PBMCs, taken from culture after CMV antigen stimulation. Recombination joined TRBV20-1 with TRBJ1-2, with 7 middle bases fitting TRBD1. The origin of this receptor is a human donor in good health (CMV status not recorded). Some clones in this sample may be carry-over from other donors' samples. CDR3 sequence: CSAGQDRSYYGYTF. The DNA sequence reads TGCAGTGCTGGACAGGACAGGTCTTACTATGGCTACACCTTC.